These T cell receptor beta chains were read from a single sample in a study of shared clonotypes between healthy human individuals. Method: immunoSEQ multiplex PCR; TCRdb's copy keeps in-frame clones and lacks some. There are around 2.5 million clones in the sample; 93% occur only once, and 0.36% lies in the top ten. Sequencing input: naive CD4+ T cells from PBMCs. The receptors were gathered from a man younger than 35 in good health. Some clones in this sample may be carry-over from other donors' samples. Each CDR3 is given with its conserved first and last residue. A D gene is named only where the DNA matches it firmly. Part of the rows lack a size; the others show once, few, many or a class for expanded clones.

V,size,J,length,D,DNA,CDR3
TRBV14,once,TRBJ2-3,16,TRBD2,TGTGCCAGCAGCCCTAGGACTAGCTACAGCCCAGATACGCAGTATTTT,CASSPRTSYSPDTQYF
TRBV18,.,TRBJ2-1,13,.,TGTGCCAGCACCGGCCAGGGACCCAATGAGCAGTTCTTC,CASTGQGPNEQFF
TRBV19,.,TRBJ2-1,12,TRBD2,TGTGCCAGTAGTATTGGGGGGGATGAGCAGTTCTTC,CASSIGGDEQFF
TRBV5-1,.,TRBJ2-5,15,TRBD2,TGCGCCAGCACCACAGGACTAGCGGGAGAAGAGACCCAGTACTTC,CASTTGLAGEETQYF
TRBV19,once,TRBJ2-7,15,TRBD1,TGTGCCAGTAGTAAGGACAGGGGGATTCGTCCCGAGCAGTACTTC,CASSKDRGIRPEQYF
TRBV4-3,.,TRBJ2-3,15,TRBD1,TGCGCCAGCAGCCTTCGACAGGGGAGCACAGATACGCAGTATTTT,CASSLRQGSTDTQYF
TRBV6-1,.,TRBJ1-2,14,.,TGTGCCAGCAGTGAAGTCGGGGCCTTGGATGGCTACACCTTC,CASSEVGALDGYTF
TRBV2,.,TRBJ1-1,14,.,TGTGCCAGCAGATCGACAGGAGGGGACACTGAAGCTTTCTTT,CASRSTGGDTEAFF
TRBV7-2,.,TRBJ1-3,16,.,TGTGCCAGCAGCCCTCGCTCCGGGGACTCTGGAAACACCATATATTTT,CASSPRSGDSGNTIYF
TRBV6-6,.,TRBJ1-2,15,.,TGTGCCAGCACCACCGGACGGAGGGGAACAAATGGCTACACCTTC,CASTTGRRGTNGYTF
TRBV2,.,TRBJ2-1,12,TRBD2,TGTGCCAGCACCCCACTAGCGCGTGAGCAGTTCTTC,CASTPLAREQFF
TRBV6-5,once,TRBJ2-1,15,TRBD2,TGTGCCAGCAGCCAGGGACTAGCGGGAAACAATGAGCAGTTCTTC,CASSQGLAGNNEQFF
TRBV18,.,TRBJ1-4,14,.,TGTGCCAGCTCACCAGGGGCTAATAATGAAAAACTGTTTTTT,CASSPGANNEKLFF
TRBV4-2,.,TRBJ2-7,13,TRBD1,TGTGCCAGCAGCCATCCCGACAGGGACGAGCAGTACTTC,CASSHPDRDEQYF
TRBV6-6,.,TRBJ1-3,14,.,TGTGCCAGCAGTTACTCTGGGGCGGGAAACACCATATATTTT,CASSYSGAGNTIYF
TRBV9,.,TRBJ2-5,15,TRBD2,TGTGCCAGCAGCGTAGTTGGCGGGAGGGGGGAGACCCAGTACTTC,CASSVVGGRGETQYF
TRBV7-2,.,TRBJ2-7,15,.,TGTGCCAGCAGCTTAGGTCCCGGGACCACCTACGAGCAGTACTTC,CASSLGPGTTYEQYF
TRBV30,.,TRBJ1-2,14,.,TGTGCCTGGAGTGTACATACAGGGAGCTATGGCTACACCTTC,CAWSVHTGSYGYTF
TRBV18,.,TRBJ2-3,17,TRBD2,TGTGCCAGCTCACCACCCGGTACTAGCGGGAGGTCAGATACGCAGTATTTT,CASSPPGTSGRSDTQYF
TRBV28,.,TRBJ2-6,19,.,TGTGCCAGCAGTCCGCCCCCAGGCCGACGGGGCTCTGGGGCCAACGTCCTGACTTTC,CASSPPPGRRGSGANVLTF
TRBV6-1,.,TRBJ2-1,14,TRBD1,TGTGCCAGCAACCGGGACAGGGAATACAATGAGCAGTTCTTC,CASNRDREYNEQFF
TRBV28,.,TRBJ2-1,16,.,TGTGCCAGCAGGACCTCAGCCAGGGGTAGGCTCGATGAGCAGTTCTTC,CASRTSARGRLDEQFF
TRBV9,.,TRBJ2-7,15,TRBD2,TGTGCCAGCAGCCCCCGACTAGCGGGAGAGGACGAGCAGTACTTC,CASSPRLAGEDEQYF
TRBV11-3,once,TRBJ2-3,15,TRBD2,TGTGCCAGCAGCCCTCTAGCGGGATCCACAGATACGCAGTATTTT,CASSPLAGSTDTQYF
TRBV10-3,.,TRBJ2-1,15,TRBD2,TGTGCCATCAGTGAGGCGATAGCGGGAAGTAATGAGCAGTTCTTC,CAISEAIAGSNEQFF
TRBV2,.,TRBJ2-7,12,TRBD1,TGTGCCAGCAGGAGGGACAGCTACGAGCAGTACTTC,CASRRDSYEQYF
TRBV4-1,.,TRBJ1-5,18,.,TGCGCCAGCAGCCCTATCGGACTTTTACCTACCGCCAATCAGCCCCAGCATTTT,CASSPIGLLPTANQPQHF
TRBV7-3,.,TRBJ2-2,17,.,TGTGCCAGCAGCTTAAGAGGTAGCGCCACGGGCACCGGGGAGCTGTTTTTT,CASSLRGSATGTGELFF
TRBV14,.,TRBJ2-7,18,.,TGTGCCAGCAGCCAAGTGTGGTTGGGGACGGTGATCTCCTACGAGCAGTACTTC,CASSQVWLGTVISYEQYF
TRBV5-5,.,TRBJ1-4,15,.,TGTGCCAGCAGTGCCGGGTCCCTGGGCGGTGAAAAACTGTTTTTT,CASSAGSLGGEKLFF
TRBV5-6,.,TRBJ2-7,13,TRBD2,TGTGCCAGTGGGCTCGGGAGGGCCTACGAGCAGTACTTC,CASGLGRAYEQYF
TRBV7-2,.,TRBJ2-7,13,.,TGTGCCAGCAGCTTAGCAGGAACCTACGAGCAGTACTTC,CASSLAGTYEQYF